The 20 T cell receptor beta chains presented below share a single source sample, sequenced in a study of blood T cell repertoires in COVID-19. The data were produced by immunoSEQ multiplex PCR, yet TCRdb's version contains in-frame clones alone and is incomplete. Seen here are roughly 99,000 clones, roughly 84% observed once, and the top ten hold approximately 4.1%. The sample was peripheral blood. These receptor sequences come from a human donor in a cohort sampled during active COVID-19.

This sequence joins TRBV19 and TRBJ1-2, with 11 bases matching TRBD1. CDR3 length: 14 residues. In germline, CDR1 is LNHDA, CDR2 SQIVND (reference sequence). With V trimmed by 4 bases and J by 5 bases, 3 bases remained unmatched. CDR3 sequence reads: CASSNGQGAYGYTF. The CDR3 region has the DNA TGTGCCAGTAGTAATGGACAGGGGGCATATGGCTACACCTTC. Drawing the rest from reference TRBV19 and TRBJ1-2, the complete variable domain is DGGITQSPKYLFRKEGQNVTLSCEQNLNHDAMYWYRQDPGQGLRLIYYSQIVNDFQKGDIAEGYSVSREKKESFPLTVTSAQKNPTAFYLCASSNGQGAYGYTFGSGTRLTVV.

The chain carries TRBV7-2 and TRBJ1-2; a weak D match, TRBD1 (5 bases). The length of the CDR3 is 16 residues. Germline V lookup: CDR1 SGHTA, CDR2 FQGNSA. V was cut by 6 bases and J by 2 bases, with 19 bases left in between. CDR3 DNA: TGTGCCAGCAGTTCAGCCACAGGTCATTTAAACTATGGCTACACCTTC. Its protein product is CASSSATGHLNYGYTF.

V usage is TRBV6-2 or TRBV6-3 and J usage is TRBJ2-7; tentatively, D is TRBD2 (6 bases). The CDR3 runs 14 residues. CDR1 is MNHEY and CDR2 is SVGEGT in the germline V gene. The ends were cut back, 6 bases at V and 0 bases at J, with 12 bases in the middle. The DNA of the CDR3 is TGTGCCAGCAGCCTTGGAGGGAGCTCCTACGAGCAGTACTTC. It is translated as CASSLGGSSYEQYF.

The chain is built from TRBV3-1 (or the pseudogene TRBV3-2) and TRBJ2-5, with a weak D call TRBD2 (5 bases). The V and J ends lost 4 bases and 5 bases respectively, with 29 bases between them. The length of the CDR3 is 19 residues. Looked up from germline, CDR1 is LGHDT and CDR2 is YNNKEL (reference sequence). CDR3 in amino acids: CASSRNTYPAAPQLETQYF. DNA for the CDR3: TGTGCCAGCAGCCGAAATACCTATCCAGCGGCCCCCCAATTGGAGACCCAGTACTTC.

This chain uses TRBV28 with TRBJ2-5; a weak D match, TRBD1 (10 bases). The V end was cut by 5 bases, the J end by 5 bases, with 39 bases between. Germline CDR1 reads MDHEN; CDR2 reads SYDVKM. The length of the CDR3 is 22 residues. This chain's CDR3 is CASSLRQGANSGSVYSSETQYF. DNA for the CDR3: TGTGCCAGCAGTCTCCGACAGGGGGCGAATAGCGGGAGCGTTTATTCGTCGGAGACCCAGTACTTC.

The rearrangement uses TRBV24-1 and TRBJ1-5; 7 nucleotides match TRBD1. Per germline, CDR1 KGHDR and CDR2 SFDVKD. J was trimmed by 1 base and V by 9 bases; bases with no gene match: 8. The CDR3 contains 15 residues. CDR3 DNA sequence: TGTGCCACCTCAAGACAGGGATCGAGCAATCAGCCCCAGCATTTT. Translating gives CATSRQGSSNQPQHF.

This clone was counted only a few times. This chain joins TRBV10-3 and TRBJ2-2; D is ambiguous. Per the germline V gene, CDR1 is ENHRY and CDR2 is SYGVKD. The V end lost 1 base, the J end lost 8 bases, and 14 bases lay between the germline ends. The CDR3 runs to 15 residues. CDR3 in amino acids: CAISEFTAPPGELFF. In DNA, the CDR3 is TGTGCCATCAGTGAGTTCACAGCTCCCCCGGGGGAGCTGTTTTTT.

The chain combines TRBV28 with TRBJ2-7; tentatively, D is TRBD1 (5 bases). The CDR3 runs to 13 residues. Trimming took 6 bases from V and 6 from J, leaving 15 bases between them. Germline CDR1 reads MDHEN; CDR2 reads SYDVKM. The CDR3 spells CASSPLRAPEQYV. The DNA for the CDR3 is TGTGCCAGCAGCCCCCTCAGGGCCCCCGAGCAGTACGTC.

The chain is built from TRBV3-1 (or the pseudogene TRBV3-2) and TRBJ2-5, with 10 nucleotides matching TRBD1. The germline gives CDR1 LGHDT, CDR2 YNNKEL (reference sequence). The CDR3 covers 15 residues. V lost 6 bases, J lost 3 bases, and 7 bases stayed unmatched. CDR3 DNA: TGTGCCAGCAGACCCGGGACAGGGGTTGAAGAGACCCAGTACTTC. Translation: CASRPGTGVEETQYF.

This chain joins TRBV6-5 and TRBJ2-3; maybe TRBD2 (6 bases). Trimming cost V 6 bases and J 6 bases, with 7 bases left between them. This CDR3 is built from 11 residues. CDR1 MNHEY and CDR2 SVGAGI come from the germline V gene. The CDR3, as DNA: TGTGCCAGCAGCCGGGAGGATACGCAGTATTTT. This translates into CASSREDTQYF.

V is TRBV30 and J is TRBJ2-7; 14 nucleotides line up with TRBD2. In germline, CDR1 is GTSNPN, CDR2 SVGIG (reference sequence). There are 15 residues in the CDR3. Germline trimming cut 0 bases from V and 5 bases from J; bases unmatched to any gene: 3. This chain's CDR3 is CAWSVGLAGEDEQYF. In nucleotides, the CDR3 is TGTGCCTGGAGTGTGGGACTAGCGGGAGAGGACGAGCAGTACTTC.

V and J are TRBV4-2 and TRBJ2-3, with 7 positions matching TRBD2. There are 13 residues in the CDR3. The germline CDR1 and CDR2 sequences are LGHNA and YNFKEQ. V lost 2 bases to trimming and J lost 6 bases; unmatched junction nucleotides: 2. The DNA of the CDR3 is TGTGCCAGCAGCCAACCCGGGGGGGATACGCAGTATTTT. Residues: CASSQPGGDTQYF.

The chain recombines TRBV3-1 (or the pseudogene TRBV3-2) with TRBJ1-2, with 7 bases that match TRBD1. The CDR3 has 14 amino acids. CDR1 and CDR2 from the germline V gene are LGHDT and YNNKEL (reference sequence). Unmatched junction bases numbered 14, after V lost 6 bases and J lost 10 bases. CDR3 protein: CASSLGTAWSDYTF. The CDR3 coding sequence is TGTGCCAGCAGTCTAGGGACAGCCTGGAGTGACTACACCTTC.

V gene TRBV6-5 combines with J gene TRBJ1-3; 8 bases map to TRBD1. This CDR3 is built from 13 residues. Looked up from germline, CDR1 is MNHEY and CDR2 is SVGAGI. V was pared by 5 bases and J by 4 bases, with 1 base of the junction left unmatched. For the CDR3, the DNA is TGTGCCAGCAGTCGGACAGGGGGAAACACCATATATTTT. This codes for CASSRTGGNTIYF.

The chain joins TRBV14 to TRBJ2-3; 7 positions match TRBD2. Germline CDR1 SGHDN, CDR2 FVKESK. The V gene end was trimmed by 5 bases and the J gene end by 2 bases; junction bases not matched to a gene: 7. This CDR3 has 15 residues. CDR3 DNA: TGTGCCAGCAGCGTAACTAGCGAACCCACAGATACGCAGTATTTT. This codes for CASSVTSEPTDTQYF. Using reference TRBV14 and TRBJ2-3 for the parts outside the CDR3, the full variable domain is EAGVTQFPSHSVIEKGQTVTLRCDPISGHDNLYWYRRVMGKEIKFLLHFVKESKQDESGMPNNRFLAERTGGTYSTLKVQPAELEDSGVYFCASSVTSEPTDTQYFGPGTRLTVL.

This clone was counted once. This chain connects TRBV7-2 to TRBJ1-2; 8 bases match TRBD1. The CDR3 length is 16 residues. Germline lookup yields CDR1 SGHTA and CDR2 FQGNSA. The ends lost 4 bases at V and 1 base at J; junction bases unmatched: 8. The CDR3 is CASSSTGESLNYGYTF. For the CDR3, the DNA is TGTGCCAGCAGCTCGACAGGGGAGTCCCTTAACTATGGCTACACCTTC. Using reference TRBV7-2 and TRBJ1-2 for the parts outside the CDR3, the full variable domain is GAGVSQSPSNKVTEKGKDVELRCDPISGHTALYWYRQSLGQGLEFLIYFQGNSAPDKSGLPSDRFSAERTGGSVSTLTIQRTQQEDSAVYLCASSSTGESLNYGYTFGSGTRLTVV.

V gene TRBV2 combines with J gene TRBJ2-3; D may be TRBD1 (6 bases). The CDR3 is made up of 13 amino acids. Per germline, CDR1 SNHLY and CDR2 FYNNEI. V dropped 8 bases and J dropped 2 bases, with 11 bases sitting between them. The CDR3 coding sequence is TGTGCCAGCGAACAGGGATTCACAGATACGCAGTATTTT. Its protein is CASEQGFTDTQYF.

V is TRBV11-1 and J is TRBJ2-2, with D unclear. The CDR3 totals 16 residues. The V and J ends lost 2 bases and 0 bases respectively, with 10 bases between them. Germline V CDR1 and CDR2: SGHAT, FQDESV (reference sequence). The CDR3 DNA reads TGTGCCAGCAGCTTATGGCGCGGTTCGAACACCGGGGAGCTGTTTTTT. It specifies CASSLWRGSNTGELFF.

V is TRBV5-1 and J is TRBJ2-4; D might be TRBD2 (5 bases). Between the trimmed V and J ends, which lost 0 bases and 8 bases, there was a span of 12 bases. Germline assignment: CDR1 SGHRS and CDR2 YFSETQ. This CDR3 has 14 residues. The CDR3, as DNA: TGCGCCAGCAGCTTGGGGCAGGACGGGGACATTCAGTACTTC. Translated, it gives CASSLGQDGDIQYF.

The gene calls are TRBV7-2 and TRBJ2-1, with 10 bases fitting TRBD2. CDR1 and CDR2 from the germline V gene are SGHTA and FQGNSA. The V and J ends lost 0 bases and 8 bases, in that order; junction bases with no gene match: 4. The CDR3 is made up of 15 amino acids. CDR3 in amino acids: CASSLAPSGSYEQFF. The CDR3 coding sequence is TGTGCCAGCAGCTTAGCCCCTAGCGGGAGCTATGAGCAGTTCTTC.